This T cell receptor (beta chain) was profiled in a study of post-analysis software for immune sequencing data. Overall study results and limits: Among 4 or 5 TRBV segments more frequent in patients than controls were TRBV5-6, TRBV5-1 and TRBV20-1. Co-batched samples clustered tightly together by F measure.

CDR3 length equals 17 residues. With 6 bases clipped from V and 4 bases from J, the junction kept 15 bases outside the gene matches. With respect to this clonotype: Its antigen is currently unknown.

Prepared TCR beta cDNA libraries contained unique molecular identifiers. Each sample of 1 to 10 million input T cells yielded 500,000 or so cDNA molecules, so each molecule approximated one T cell. TCRdb redid the calling of the PCR reads with MiXCR, one entry per CDR3 protein. This table holds 800,000 to 950,000 distinct CDR3 sequences, approximately 57% found once. The chain has TRBV12-3 or TRBV12-4 and TRBJ2-3, with 8 bases fitting TRBD2. Sequenced material: blood. This clonotype originated in a girl aged 10 to 17 with multiple sclerosis. CDR3 region: CASSHAPGSGSADTQYF. The CDR3 region has the DNA TGTGCCAGCAGCCATGCCCCCGGGAGCGGGAGCGCAGATACGCAGTATTTT.